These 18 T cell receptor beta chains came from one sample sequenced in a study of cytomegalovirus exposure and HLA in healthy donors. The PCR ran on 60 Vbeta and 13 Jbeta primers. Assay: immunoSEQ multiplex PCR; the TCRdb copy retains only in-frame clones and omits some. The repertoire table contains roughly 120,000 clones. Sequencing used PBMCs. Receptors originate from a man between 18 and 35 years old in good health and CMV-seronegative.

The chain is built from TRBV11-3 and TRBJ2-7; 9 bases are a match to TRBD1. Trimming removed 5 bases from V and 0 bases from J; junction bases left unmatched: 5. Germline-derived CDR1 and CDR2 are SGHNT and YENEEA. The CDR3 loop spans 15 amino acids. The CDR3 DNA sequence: TGTGCCAGCAGCCAAACAGGGGGCGTCTCCTACGAGCAGTACTTC. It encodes CASSQTGGVSYEQYF.

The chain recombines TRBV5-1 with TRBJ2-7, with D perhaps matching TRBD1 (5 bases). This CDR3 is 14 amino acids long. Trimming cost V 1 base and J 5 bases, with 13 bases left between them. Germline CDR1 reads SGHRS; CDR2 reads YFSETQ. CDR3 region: CASSLRQGGDEQYF. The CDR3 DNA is TGCGCCAGCAGCTTGCGCCAGGGCGGCGACGAGCAGTACTTC.

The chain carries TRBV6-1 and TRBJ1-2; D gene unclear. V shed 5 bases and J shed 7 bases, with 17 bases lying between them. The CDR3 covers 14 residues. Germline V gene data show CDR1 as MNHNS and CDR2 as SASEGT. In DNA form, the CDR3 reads TGTGCCAGCAGTTCCCCGGGAAGGGAAAGTGGCTACACCTTC. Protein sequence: CASSSPGRESGYTF.

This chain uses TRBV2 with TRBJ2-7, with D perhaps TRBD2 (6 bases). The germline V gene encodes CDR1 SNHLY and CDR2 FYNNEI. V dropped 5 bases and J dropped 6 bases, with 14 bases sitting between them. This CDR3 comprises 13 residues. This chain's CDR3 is CASSLERRAEQYF. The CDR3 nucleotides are TGTGCCAGCAGTCTTGAGCGGAGGGCCGAGCAGTACTTC.

DNA for the CDR3: TGTGCCAGTAGTGGCAGACAGGGGAGCGGCTATGGCTACACCTTC. Its translation is CASSGRQGSGYGYTF. The gene calls are TRBV19 and TRBJ1-2, with 8 positions matching TRBD1. V shed 5 bases, J shed 4 bases, and the junction held 9 bases outside the gene matches. The germline CDR1 and CDR2 sequences are LNHDA and SQIVND (reference sequence). There are 15 residues in the CDR3.

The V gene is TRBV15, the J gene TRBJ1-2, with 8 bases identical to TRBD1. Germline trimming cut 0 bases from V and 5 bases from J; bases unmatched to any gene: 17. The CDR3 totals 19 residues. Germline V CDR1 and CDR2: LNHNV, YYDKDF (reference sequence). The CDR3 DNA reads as TGTGCCACCAGCAGAGATCGCGGGACAGGTTTTCATCTAGGGTATGGCTACACCTTC. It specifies CATSRDRGTGFHLGYGYTF.

The CDR3 spells CSAAPGWGMNTEAFF. DNA for the CDR3: TGCAGCGCCGCACCGGGTTGGGGCATGAACACTGAAGCTTTCTTT. V gene TRBV29-1 combines with J gene TRBJ1-1, with D maybe TRBD1 (5 bases). V lost 7 bases to trimming and J lost 0 bases, with 18 bases between them. Germline-derived CDR1 and CDR2 are SQVTM and ANQGSEA. CDR3 size: 15 residues.

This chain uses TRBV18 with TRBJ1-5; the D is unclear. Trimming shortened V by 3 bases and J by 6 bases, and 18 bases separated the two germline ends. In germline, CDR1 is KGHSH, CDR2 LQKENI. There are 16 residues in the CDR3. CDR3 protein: CASSPLREPSGQPQHF. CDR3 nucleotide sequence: TGTGCCAGCTCACCTCTGAGGGAACCCAGTGGTCAGCCCCAGCATTTT.

The CDR3 loop reads CATTYREGVNQPQHF. The CDR3 DNA is TGTGCCACCACTTACCGGGAGGGCGTCAATCAGCCCCAGCATTTT. The chain has TRBV19 and TRBJ1-5; D ambiguous. The CDR3 is 15 residues long. V lost 10 bases and J lost 3, with 19 bases in between. CDR1 LNHDA and CDR2 SQIVND come from the germline V gene (reference sequence).

In nucleotides, the CDR3 is TGTGCCAGCACCCCCCGGGAGAAGGGCGGGGAGCTGTTTTTT. Translating it yields CASTPREKGGELFF. V usage is TRBV9 and J usage is TRBJ2-2; a weak D match, TRBD2 (6 bases). The germline V gene encodes CDR1 SGDLS and CDR2 YYNGEE. V gave up 6 bases and J gave up 7 bases, with 16 bases separating them. The length of the CDR3 is 14 residues.

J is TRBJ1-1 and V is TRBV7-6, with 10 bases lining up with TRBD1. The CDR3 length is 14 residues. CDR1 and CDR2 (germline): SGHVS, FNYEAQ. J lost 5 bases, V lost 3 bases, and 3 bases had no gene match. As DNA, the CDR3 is TGTGCCAGCAGCTTGGGACAGGGGTGGACTGAAGCTTTCTTT. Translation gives CASSLGQGWTEAFF.

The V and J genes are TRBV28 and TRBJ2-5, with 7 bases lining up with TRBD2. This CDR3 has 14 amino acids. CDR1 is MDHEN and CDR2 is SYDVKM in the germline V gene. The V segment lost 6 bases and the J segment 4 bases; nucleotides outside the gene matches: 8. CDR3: CASSSPGRPETQYF. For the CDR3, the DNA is TGTGCCAGCAGCTCCCCCGGGAGGCCAGAGACCCAGTACTTC.

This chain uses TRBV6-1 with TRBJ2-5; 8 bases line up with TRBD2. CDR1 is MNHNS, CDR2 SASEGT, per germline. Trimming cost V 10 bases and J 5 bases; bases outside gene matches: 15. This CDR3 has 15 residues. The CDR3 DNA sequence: TGTGCCACCTCGTACATGCGGGGGGAGTGGGAGACCCAGTACTTC. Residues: CATSYMRGEWETQYF.

The CDR3 sequence: CASTDRGLTGELFF. Written as DNA, the CDR3 is TGTGCCAGTACTGACAGGGGGCTTACCGGGGAGCTGTTTTTT. This rearrangement joins TRBV19 to TRBJ2-2, with TRBD1 identical over 10 bases. Germline V gives CDR1 LNHDA, CDR2 SQIVND (reference sequence). The CDR3 consists of 14 residues. The ends lost 7 bases at V and 5 bases at J; junction bases unmatched: 4.

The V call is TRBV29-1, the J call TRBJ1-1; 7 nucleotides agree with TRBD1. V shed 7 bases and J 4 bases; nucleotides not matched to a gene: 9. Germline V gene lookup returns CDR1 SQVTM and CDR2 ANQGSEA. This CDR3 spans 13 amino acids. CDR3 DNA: TGCAGCGCTACGAAGGGGGCCGGCACTGAAGCTTTCTTT. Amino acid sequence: CSATKGAGTEAFF.

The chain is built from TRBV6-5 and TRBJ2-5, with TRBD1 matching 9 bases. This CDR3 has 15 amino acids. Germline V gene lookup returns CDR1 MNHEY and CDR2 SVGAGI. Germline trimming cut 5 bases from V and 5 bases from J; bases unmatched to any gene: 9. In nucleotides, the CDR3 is TGTGCCAGCAGTGGTACGGGACAGGGTAGGGAGACCCAGTACTTC. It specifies CASSGTGQGRETQYF.

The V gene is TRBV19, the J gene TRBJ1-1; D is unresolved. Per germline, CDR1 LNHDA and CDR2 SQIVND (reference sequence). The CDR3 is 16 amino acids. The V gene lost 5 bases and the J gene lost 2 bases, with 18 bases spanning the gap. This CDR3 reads CASSSRFIAENTEAFF. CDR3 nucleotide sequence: TGTGCCAGTAGTTCTCGCTTCATCGCGGAAAACACTGAAGCTTTCTTT.

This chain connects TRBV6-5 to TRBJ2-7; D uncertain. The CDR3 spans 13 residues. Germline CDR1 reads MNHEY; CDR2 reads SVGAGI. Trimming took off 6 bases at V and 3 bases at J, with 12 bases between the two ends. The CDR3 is CASRVPNSYEQYF. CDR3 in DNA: TGTGCCAGCAGAGTACCAAACAGCTACGAGCAGTACTTC.